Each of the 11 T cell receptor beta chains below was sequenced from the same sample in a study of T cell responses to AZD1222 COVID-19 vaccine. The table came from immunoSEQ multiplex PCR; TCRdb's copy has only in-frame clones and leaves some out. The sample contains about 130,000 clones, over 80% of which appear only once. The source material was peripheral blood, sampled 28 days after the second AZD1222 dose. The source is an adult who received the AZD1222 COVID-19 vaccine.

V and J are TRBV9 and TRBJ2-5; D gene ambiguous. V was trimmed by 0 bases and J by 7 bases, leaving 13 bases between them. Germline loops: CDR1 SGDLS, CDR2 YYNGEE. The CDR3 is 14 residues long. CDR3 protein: CASSVGSGSGTQYF. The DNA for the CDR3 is TGTGCCAGCAGCGTAGGTTCCGGTTCAGGGACCCAGTACTTC.

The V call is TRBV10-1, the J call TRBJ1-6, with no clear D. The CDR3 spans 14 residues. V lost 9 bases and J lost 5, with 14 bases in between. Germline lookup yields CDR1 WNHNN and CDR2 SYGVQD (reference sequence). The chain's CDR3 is CARPSPPDNSPLHF. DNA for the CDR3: TGCGCCAGGCCTTCCCCACCTGATAATTCACCCCTCCACTTT.

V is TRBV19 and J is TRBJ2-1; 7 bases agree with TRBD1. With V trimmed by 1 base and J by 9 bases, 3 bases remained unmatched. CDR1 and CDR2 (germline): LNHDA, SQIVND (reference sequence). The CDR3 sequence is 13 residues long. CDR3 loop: CASSIVRQGEQFF. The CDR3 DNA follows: TGTGCCAGTAGTATAGTCCGACAGGGTGAGCAGTTCTTC.

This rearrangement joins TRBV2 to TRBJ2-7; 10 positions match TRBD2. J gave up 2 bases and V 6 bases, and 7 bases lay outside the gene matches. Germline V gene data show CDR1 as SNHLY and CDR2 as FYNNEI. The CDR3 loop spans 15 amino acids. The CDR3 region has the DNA TGTGCCAGCAGCCCCACTAGCGGGGACCCCTACGAGCAGTACTTC. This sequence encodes CASSPTSGDPYEQYF.

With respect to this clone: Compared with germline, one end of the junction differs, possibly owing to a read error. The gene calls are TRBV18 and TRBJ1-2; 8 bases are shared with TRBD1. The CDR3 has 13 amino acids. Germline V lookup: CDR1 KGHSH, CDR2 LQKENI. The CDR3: CASSLGQDYSYTF. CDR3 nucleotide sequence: TGTGCCAGCTCATTGGGACAGGACTATAGCTACACCTTC.

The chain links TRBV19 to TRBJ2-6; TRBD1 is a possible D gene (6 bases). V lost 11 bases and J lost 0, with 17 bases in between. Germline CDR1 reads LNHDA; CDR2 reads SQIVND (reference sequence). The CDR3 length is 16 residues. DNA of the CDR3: TGTGCCGCCCGGGGATGGGGGCTCTCTGGGGCCAACGTCCTGACTTTC. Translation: CAARGWGLSGANVLTF.

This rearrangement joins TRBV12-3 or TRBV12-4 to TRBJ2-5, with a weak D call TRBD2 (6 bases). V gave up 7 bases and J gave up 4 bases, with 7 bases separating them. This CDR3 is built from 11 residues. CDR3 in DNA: TGTGCCAGCAAACTAGCAGAGACCCAGTACTTC. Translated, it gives CASKLAETQYF.

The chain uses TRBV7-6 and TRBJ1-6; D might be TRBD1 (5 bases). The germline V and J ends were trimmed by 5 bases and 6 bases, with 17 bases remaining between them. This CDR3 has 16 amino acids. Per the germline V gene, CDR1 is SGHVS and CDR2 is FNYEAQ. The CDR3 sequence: CASSKNPGLFNSPLHF. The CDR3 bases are TGTGCCAGCAGCAAAAATCCGGGACTTTTTAATTCACCCCTCCACTTT.

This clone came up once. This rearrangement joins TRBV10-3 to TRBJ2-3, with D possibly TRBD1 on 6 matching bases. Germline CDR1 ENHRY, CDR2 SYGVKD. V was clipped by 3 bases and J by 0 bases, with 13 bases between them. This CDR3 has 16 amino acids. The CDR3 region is CAISDPDRSSTDTQYF. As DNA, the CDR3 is TGTGCCATCAGTGACCCCGACAGGTCTAGCACAGATACGCAGTATTTT.

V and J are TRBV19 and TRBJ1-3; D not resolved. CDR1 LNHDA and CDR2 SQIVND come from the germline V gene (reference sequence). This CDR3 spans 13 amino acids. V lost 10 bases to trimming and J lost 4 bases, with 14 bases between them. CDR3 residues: CATQTNIGNTIYF. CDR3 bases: TGTGCCACCCAGACAAATATCGGAAACACCATATATTTT.

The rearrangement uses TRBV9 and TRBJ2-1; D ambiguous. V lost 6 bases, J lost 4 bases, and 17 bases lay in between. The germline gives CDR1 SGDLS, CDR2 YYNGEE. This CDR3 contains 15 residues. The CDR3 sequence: CASTNYRAAYNEQFF. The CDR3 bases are TGTGCCAGCACTAACTACCGGGCCGCGTACAATGAGCAGTTCTTC. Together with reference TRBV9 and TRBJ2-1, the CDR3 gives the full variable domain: DSGVTQTPKHLITATGQRVTLRCSPRSGDLSVYWYQQSLDQGLQFLIQYYNGEERAKGNILERFSAQQFPDLHSELNLSSLELGDSALYFCASTNYRAAYNEQFFGPGTRLTVL.